The text below deals with one TCR beta chain. It has no known antigen specificity. One base away there is no much larger clone; base qualities are not given. The immunoSEQ Assay was used to sequence TCRbeta CDR3 regions. After extraction, genomic DNA underwent amplification by bias-controlled multiplex PCR, followed by high-throughput sequencing. Concerning the study's data processing: To quantify the absolute abundance of each unique TCRbeta CDR3 region, sequences were collapsed and filtered. T cell fraction was estimated by normalizing TCRbeta template counts to usable DNA, which was measured by amplifying reference genes present in all nucleated cells. Repertoire TCRs were annotated as SARS-CoV-2-specific by exact matching of V gene, CDR3 amino acid sequence and J gene to a known reactive TCR set. The reference SARS-CoV-2 TCR set came from MIRA and was filtered for enrichment in COVID-19-positive ImmuneCODE repertoires, removing public or cross-reactive TCRs. Based on the MIRA antigens, annotated TCRs were further analysed at the level of specific ORF or position within ORF. Breadth was defined as the number of annotated unique rearrangements divided by the total number of unique productive rearrangements, and depth was defined as the summed frequency of the annotated unique rearrangements. Two-sided Wilcoxon rank-sum tests were applied when comparing TCR breadth between groups. TCRdb took over this immuneACCESS table, retaining in-frame rearrangements with V and J assigned. Such tables are incomplete; in checked studies, under half of the missing clones stem from an unresolved V gene, and the remainder is unexplained. V and J calls plus clone size are reproduced from that table; the DNA served to infer D and trimming. The sample table records hundreds of thousands of clones; 80% to 90% of these occur just once. The ten biggest clones cover 2% to 3% of the sample.

CDR1 and CDR2 are drawn from the germline V gene (reference sequence): MNHEY, SMNVEV. The CDR3 numbers 15 residues from cysteine through phenylalanine. Left in the record is the CDR3 DNA by itself, 45 bases read in frame from the first base. At the junction V is shortened by 2 bases and J by 2 bases, with 11 bases in between. The treatment or condition label here, explained by the study, means: 15 to 20 received Ad26.COV2.S at low or high dose, single or two shots; several received placebo; per-sample allocation not given. For vaccine and placebo recipients, repertoires were sequenced using samples collected on day 63 after the first injection. Between 29 July and 7 August 2020, Cohort 1b enrolled fewer than 30 adults aged 18-55 years at one site in Boston, USA. Ad26.COV2.S consisted of a replication-incompetent adenovirus type 26 vector by which a prefusion-stabilized SARS-CoV-2 spike protein from the original Wuhan strain was expressed.

The source of the sample is a study of Ad26.COV2.S vaccination and SARS-CoV-2 variants (dated by TCRdb to about 2021). About the investigation overall: Donors in the vaccine arm were drawn from COV1001, a multicentre, randomized, double-blind, placebo-controlled phase I-IIa trial testing Ad26.COV2.S in healthy adults. Ad26.COV2.S was administered intramuscularly at 5 x 10^10 or 1 x 10^11 viral particles, either as a single shot or as two shots given 56 days apart. The specificity and breadth of SARS-CoV-2-reactive T cell receptors after Ad26.COV2.S vaccination were assessed by TCRbeta repertoire sequencing. A total of some 30 samples were included in the TCR-sequenced set, comprising 19 Ad26.COV2.S vaccine recipients, 5 placebo recipients and 8 SARS-CoV-2 convalescent individuals. Participants in the trial were split at random into five groups of five each, receiving low-dose or high-dose Ad26.COV2.S once or twice, or else placebo on both occasions. Throughout the experiments and outcome assessment, investigators stayed blinded to trial group allocation. The full study reports these points: Vaccine and placebo recipients had similar non-spike TCR breadth, a finding consistent with the vaccine containing only spike. The study was not powered to compare responses between vaccine doses or regimens. Compared with placebo recipients, Ad26.COV2.S recipients showed higher spike-specific TCR breadth (P = 0.0014). Substantial breadth of spike-specific CD8+ and CD4+ T cell responses was reported after vaccination. According to the authors, total T cell responses may have been underestimated by the TCR breadth and depth analyses.

The chain links TRBV27 with TRBJ2-3; the D gene is perhaps TRBD2, on 6 matching bases. The sample here was peripheral blood, taken in a trial of Ad26.COV2.S vaccine versus placebo. This sequence originates from a person aged 18 to 59 who received the Ad26.COV2.S COVID-19 vaccine or a placebo. The nucleotides read TGTGCCAGCAGTTTACGGCGGGACCACACAGATACGCAGTATTTT. This gives the protein CASSLRRDHTDTQYF.